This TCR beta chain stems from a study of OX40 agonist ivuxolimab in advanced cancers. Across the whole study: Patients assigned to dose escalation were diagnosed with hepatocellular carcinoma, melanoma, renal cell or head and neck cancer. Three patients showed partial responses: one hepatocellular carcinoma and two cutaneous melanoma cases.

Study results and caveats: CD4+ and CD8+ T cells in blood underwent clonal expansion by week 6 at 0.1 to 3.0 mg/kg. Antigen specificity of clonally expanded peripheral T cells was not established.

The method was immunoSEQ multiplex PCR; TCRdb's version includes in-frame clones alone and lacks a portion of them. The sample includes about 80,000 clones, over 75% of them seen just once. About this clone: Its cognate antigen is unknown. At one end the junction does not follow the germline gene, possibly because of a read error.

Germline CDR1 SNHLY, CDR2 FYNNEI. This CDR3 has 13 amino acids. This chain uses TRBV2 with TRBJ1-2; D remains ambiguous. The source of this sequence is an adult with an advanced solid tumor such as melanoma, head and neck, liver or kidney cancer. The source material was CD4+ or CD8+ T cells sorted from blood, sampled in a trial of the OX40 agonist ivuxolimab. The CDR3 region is CASTLRQSYDYTF. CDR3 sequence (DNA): TGTGCCAGCACTCTTCGGCAGTCCTATGACTACACCTTC.